Listed here are 30 T cell receptor beta chains from one sample, sequenced in a study of shared clonotypes between healthy human individuals. Using immunoSEQ multiplex PCR, the repertoire was profiled, and TCRdb retains in-frame clones only, with some absent. The table records a few million clones, 93% of them present only once. The sequenced sample was naive CD4+ T cells from PBMCs. Subset: CD45RA+ positively selected. The receptor source for this set is a man between 18 and 35 years old in good health. Some clones in this sample may be carry-over from other donors' samples.

The chain employs TRBV6-1 and TRBJ2-5, with TRBD2 identical over 11 bases. CDR1 and CDR2 from the germline V gene are MNHNS and SASEGT. V was pared by 3 bases and J by 4 bases, with 10 bases of the junction left unmatched. This CDR3 region has 17 residues. The CDR3, as DNA: TGTGCCAGCAGTGACTTGAAACTAGCGGGAGTGGGAGAGACCCAGTACTTC. Protein sequence: CASSDLKLAGVGETQYF.

This clone was recorded only once. The V gene is TRBV19, the J gene TRBJ1-4; D is possibly TRBD1 (6 bases). Per germline, CDR1 LNHDA and CDR2 SQIVND (reference sequence). CDR3 length: 16 residues. V lost 1 base and J 0 bases, leaving 9 bases between the germline ends. CDR3 DNA sequence: TGTGCCAGTAGTATAGTTAGGGGGACAACTAATGAAAAACTGTTTTTT. It encodes CASSIVRGTTNEKLFF.

The chain joins TRBV18 to TRBJ2-1, with D possibly TRBD1 on 7 matching bases. Per germline, CDR1 KGHSH and CDR2 LQKENI. The CDR3 extends over 16 amino acids. Trimming removed 6 bases at V and 8 bases at J, with 23 bases between. The CDR3 sequence: CASSRGAGVTDHEQFF. The CDR3 DNA follows: TGTGCCAGCTCCAGGGGGGCTGGGGTTACGGACCATGAGCAGTTCTTC.

The rearrangement joins TRBV28 to TRBJ1-2; D is uncertain. This CDR3 is built from 13 residues. The V gene's germline CDR1 is MDHEN and CDR2 SYDVKM. V lost 3 bases to trimming and J lost 8 bases, with 13 bases between them. CDR3 in DNA: TGTGCCAGCAGTTTGGAGGCCGATAGGGGCTACACCTTC. It yields the protein CASSLEADRGYTF.

The chain uses TRBV29-1 and TRBJ1-4; 8 nucleotides align to TRBD1. Germline CDR1 SQVTM, CDR2 ANQGSEA. The CDR3 has 15 amino acids. Trimming took 4 bases from V and 3 from J; bases not matched to a gene: 7. The CDR3: CSVGAGTGSNEKLFF. CDR3 DNA: TGCAGCGTTGGAGCCGGGACAGGCTCTAATGAAAAACTGTTTTTT.

The chain links TRBV28 to TRBJ1-5; the D gene is possibly TRBD1 (6 bases). Trimming removed 6 bases from V and 2 bases from J, with 20 bases in between. Germline V gene data show CDR1 as MDHEN and CDR2 as SYDVKM. This CDR3 spans 17 amino acids. CDR3 DNA sequence: TGTGCCAGCAGCGCCGCCCACAGGGTGAAAGGCAATCAGCCCCAGCATTTT. Translating gives CASSAAHRVKGNQPQHF.

J is TRBJ2-2 and V is TRBV10-1; D is undetermined. Deletions cut 8 bases from V and 2 bases from J, with 9 bases between. Germline assignment: CDR1 WNHNN and CDR2 SYGVQD (reference sequence). This CDR3 comprises 13 residues. This chain's CDR3 is CASSTSNTGELFF. The CDR3 DNA is TGCGCCAGCTCTACCAGCAACACCGGGGAGCTGTTTTTT.

The chain has TRBV19 and TRBJ1-3; D remains unclear. Trimming pared 3 bases from V and 0 bases from J, leaving 9 bases between. Per the germline V gene, CDR1 is LNHDA and CDR2 is SQIVND (reference sequence). There are 15 residues in the CDR3. The CDR3 DNA follows: TGTGCCAGTAGTATTACAGCAATCTCTGGAAACACCATATATTTT. Residues: CASSITAISGNTIYF.

For this clone: The sample holds other DNA sequences that translate to the same CDR3. This chain uses TRBV28 with TRBJ2-5, with D unclear. There are 12 residues in the CDR3. V dropped 6 bases and J dropped 1 base, with 6 bases sitting between them. Germline V CDR1 and CDR2: MDHEN, SYDVKM. DNA for the CDR3: TGTGCCAGCAGCCCCGGCCAAGAGACCCAGTACTTC. Amino acids: CASSPGQETQYF.

The chain has TRBV5-1 and TRBJ2-5; a weak D match, TRBD2 (5 bases). The germline gives CDR1 SGHRS, CDR2 YFSETQ. Trimming removed 1 base at V and 3 bases at J, with 7 bases between. CDR3 length: 13 amino acids. The CDR3 here is CASSLMREETQYF. CDR3 DNA sequence: TGCGCCAGCAGCTTGATGCGGGAAGAGACCCAGTACTTC.

The chain recombines TRBV18 with TRBJ1-4; D ambiguous. The CDR3 has 16 amino acids. V lost 3 bases and J lost 7, with 18 bases in between. The V gene's germline CDR1 is KGHSH and CDR2 LQKENI. The CDR3 bases are TGTGCCAGCTCACCTGGTACAGCGGCGGGGAGTGAAAAACTGTTTTTT. Its translation is CASSPGTAAGSEKLFF.

A word on this clone: Additional DNA sequences in this sample encode the identical CDR3. The chain links TRBV2 to TRBJ2-7; D gene unclear. The CDR3 consists of 14 residues. Germline CDR1 is SNHLY and CDR2 is FYNNEI. The germline V and J ends were trimmed by 2 bases and 0 bases, with 8 bases remaining between them. For the CDR3, the DNA is TGTGCCAGCAGTGAATCGGAAAGCTCCTACGAGCAGTACTTC. Protein sequence: CASSESESSYEQYF. The full variable domain, completed using reference TRBV2 and TRBJ2-7, is EPEVTQTPSHQVTQMGQEVILRCVPISNHLYFYWYRQILGQKVEFLVSFYNNEISEKSEIFDDQFSVERPDGSNFTLKIRSTKLEDSAMYFCASSESESSYEQYFGPGTRLTVT.

J is TRBJ2-5 and V is TRBV7-9, with 11 bases that match TRBD2. The CDR3 is made up of 16 amino acids. V trimming: 5 bases; J trimming: 5 bases; junction bases outside the gene matches: 10. CDR1 is SEHNR, CDR2 FQNEAQ, per germline (reference sequence). CDR3 nucleotides: TGTGCCAGCAGCCGGACTAGCGGGCCTAACGGGGAGACCCAGTACTTC. Translating it yields CASSRTSGPNGETQYF.

The J gene is TRBJ2-1, the V gene TRBV28; D is undetermined. The CDR3 runs 12 residues. The V gene's germline CDR1 is MDHEN and CDR2 SYDVKM. Trimming removed 3 bases from V and 6 bases from J, with 6 bases in between. The CDR3 DNA is TGTGCCAGCAGTTTGAAACCCAATGAGCAGTTCTTC. It encodes CASSLKPNEQFF.

V and J are TRBV28 and TRBJ1-5, with D unclear. Germline CDR1 is MDHEN and CDR2 is SYDVKM. V shed 8 bases and J shed 5 bases, with 19 bases lying between them. This CDR3 is 15 amino acids long. The CDR3 loop is CASGQRGVSYQPQHF. The CDR3 DNA is TGTGCCAGCGGTCAACGCGGTGTCTCGTATCAGCCCCAGCATTTT.

The genes are TRBV6-5 and TRBJ2-1; D not resolved. Trimming shortened V by 4 bases and J by 0 bases, and 10 bases separated the two germline ends. Per germline, CDR1 MNHEY and CDR2 SVGAGI. The CDR3 spans 15 residues. CDR3 in DNA: TGTGCCAGCAGTTCCGGCCTAGACTCCTACAATGAGCAGTTCTTC. This codes for CASSSGLDSYNEQFF.

V usage is TRBV5-6 and J usage is TRBJ2-3; TRBD1 might be the D (6 bases). The germline V gene has CDR1 SGHDT and CDR2 YYEEEE. The V end was cut by 5 bases, the J end by 6 bases, with 19 bases between. The CDR3 length is 15 residues. The CDR3: CASSPRTGLGDTQYF. For the CDR3, the DNA is TGTGCCAGCAGTCCACGAACAGGGCTCGGGGATACGCAGTATTTT.

This chain joins TRBV7-6 and TRBJ2-5; 7 bases agree with TRBD1. J lost 1 base, V lost 5 bases, and 4 bases had no gene match. The CDR3 is 14 amino acids. In germline, CDR1 is SGHVS, CDR2 FNYEAQ. DNA for the CDR3: TGTGCCAGCAGCCCAGGGACAGTCCAAGAGACCCAGTACTTC. Its translation is CASSPGTVQETQYF.

J is TRBJ1-5 and V is TRBV6-6; 12 bases fit TRBD1. Germline V gene data show CDR1 as MNHNY and CDR2 as SVGAGI (reference sequence). The CDR3 runs 15 residues. V was clipped by 5 bases and J by 3 bases; unmatched bases: 2. The CDR3 protein is CASSGTGGLNQPQHF. CDR3 nucleotide sequence: TGTGCCAGCAGTGGGACAGGGGGCCTCAATCAGCCCCAGCATTTT.

The V call is TRBV2, the J call TRBJ2-5; 7 bases agree with TRBD2. Germline CDR1 is SNHLY and CDR2 is FYNNEI. The CDR3 covers 17 residues. Trimming removed 2 bases from V and 2 bases from J; junction bases left unmatched: 11. CDR3 DNA: TGTGCCAGCAGTGAAAACGGTCCGGGAGGCATACAAGAGACCCAGTACTTC. It specifies CASSENGPGGIQETQYF.

The rearrangement uses TRBV19 and TRBJ1-5; no definite D call. CDR3 size: 13 residues. The germline gives CDR1 LNHDA, CDR2 SQIVND (reference sequence). With 1 base removed from V and 9 bases from J, the gap between germline ends came to 10 bases. The CDR3 region is CASSIGRRGPQHF. The CDR3 region has the DNA TGTGCCAGTAGTATAGGCAGACGGGGGCCCCAGCATTTT.

The V call is TRBV27, the J call TRBJ1-2, with TRBD1 as a possible D gene (6 bases). Germline assignment: CDR1 MNHEY and CDR2 SMNVEV (reference sequence). This CDR3 has 15 amino acids. V was trimmed by 5 bases and J by 6 bases, leaving 19 bases between them. CDR3 region: CASSGAQRTAHGYTF. Written as DNA, the CDR3 is TGTGCCAGCAGTGGGGCTCAGAGGACAGCGCATGGCTACACCTTC.

Worth noting for this clone: This same CDR3 is encoded by further DNA sequences in the sample. The chain is built from TRBV5-1 and TRBJ2-3; TRBD2 matches 14 bases. CDR1 and CDR2 (germline): SGHRS, YFSETQ. After removal of 2 bases from V and 5 bases from J, the junction contained 1 base not matched to a gene. The CDR3 consists of 15 residues. The CDR3 DNA follows: TGCGCCAGCAGCTTCGGACTAGCGGGAGGAGATACGCAGTATTTT. Translation gives CASSFGLAGGDTQYF.

V and J are TRBV11-2 and TRBJ2-5; the D gene could be TRBD1 or TRBD2 (5 bases each). The end of the DNA aligns better with TRBJ2-7, so the J call may be wrong. Germline V gene sequence: CDR1 SGHAT, CDR2 FQNNGV. This CDR3 region has 14 residues. In DNA form, the CDR3 reads TGTGCCAGCAGCTTAGACAGGTCTGGGGGCGAGCAGTACTTC. Protein product: CASSLDRSGGEQYF.

This clone is a singleton in its sample. In the same sample, other DNA sequences code for this CDR3. The chain recombines TRBV7-8 with TRBJ2-2, with D possibly being TRBD1 or TRBD2 (5 bases each). The V end lost 5 bases, the J end lost 2 bases, and 12 bases lay between the germline ends. This CDR3 has 15 amino acids. The germline V gene has CDR1 SGHVS and CDR2 FQNEAQ. CDR3 loop: CASSPGPRNTGELFF. Written as DNA, the CDR3 is TGTGCCAGCAGCCCGGGACCCCGAAACACCGGGGAGCTGTTTTTT.

This rearrangement joins TRBV4-3 to TRBJ2-5; 9 nucleotides line up with TRBD2. CDR3 length equals 16 residues. Germline V gene lookup returns CDR1 LGHNA and CDR2 YSLEER. Trimming at V came to 0 bases and at J to 5 bases, leaving 7 bases not matched to a gene. The CDR3 DNA reads TGCGCCAGCAGCCAAGAGTGGCTAGCGGGAAGGGAGACCCAGTACTTC. This encodes CASSQEWLAGRETQYF.

This sequence joins TRBV19 and TRBJ1-2; D is unresolved. The V end was cut by 4 bases, the J end by 3 bases, with 15 bases between. Per the germline V gene, CDR1 is LNHDA and CDR2 is SQIVND (reference sequence). The CDR3 spans 15 residues. The CDR3 nucleotides are TGTGCCAGTAGTACCCCTCCCGAGGTGTACTATGGCTACACCTTC. Residues: CASSTPPEVYYGYTF.

This clone has just one count. This chain connects TRBV5-6 to TRBJ2-7; the D call may be TRBD1 or TRBD2 (5 bases each). The CDR3 totals 14 residues. Germline assignment: CDR1 SGHDT and CDR2 YYEEEE. Trimming removed 4 bases from V and 1 base from J, with 12 bases in between. The CDR3: CASSGLGRSYEQYF. DNA of the CDR3: TGTGCCAGCAGCGGATTGGGACGGTCCTACGAGCAGTACTTC.

This clone was seen once. The chain recombines TRBV11-2 with TRBJ1-4, with D hard to call. Germline lookup yields CDR1 SGHAT and CDR2 FQNNGV. The CDR3 runs 13 residues. The V end lost 5 bases, the J end lost 8 bases, and 12 bases lay between the germline ends. CDR3: CASSLWTEEKLFF. CDR3 sequence (DNA): TGTGCCAGCAGCCTGTGGACGGAAGAAAAACTGTTTTTT.

The chain couples TRBV5-1 to TRBJ1-4; D is unclear. The ends were cut back, 6 bases at V and 0 bases at J, with 12 bases in the middle. Germline assignment: CDR1 SGHRS and CDR2 YFSETQ. The CDR3 totals 15 residues. The CDR3 region has the DNA TGCGCCAGCACCCCAGGAATACCAACTAATGAAAAACTGTTTTTT. Residues: CASTPGIPTNEKLFF.